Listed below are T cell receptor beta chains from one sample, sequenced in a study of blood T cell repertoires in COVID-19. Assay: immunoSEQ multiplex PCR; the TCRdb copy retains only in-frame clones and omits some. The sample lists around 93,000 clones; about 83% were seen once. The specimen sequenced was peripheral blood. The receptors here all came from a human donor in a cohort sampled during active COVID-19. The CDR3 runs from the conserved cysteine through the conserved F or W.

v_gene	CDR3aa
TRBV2	CASSEMAGGLIGNTIYF
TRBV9	CASSVGRGGDSSLWAEKLFF
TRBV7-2	CASSFLGGGSRGTQYF
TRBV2	CASRTSSGGKVEQFF
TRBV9	CASSVLAGAYTGELFF
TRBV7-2	CASSLGQGGSHYGYTF
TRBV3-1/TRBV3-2	CASSQGRGGNTGELFF
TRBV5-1	CASSSQGATYGYTF
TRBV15	CATSREGRGYTEAFF
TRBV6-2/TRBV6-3	CASSYGQGVYNEQFF
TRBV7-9	CASSLGSGGWTQYF
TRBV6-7	CASSYPFFPTTGTVTTEAFF
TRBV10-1	CASQTGWNGELFF
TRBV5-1	CASTPETGPSTDTQYF
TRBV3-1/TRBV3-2	CASSQDRNQPQHF
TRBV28	CASSPGQGTSSYNSPLHF
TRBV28	CASNPGGLISGANVLTF
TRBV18	CASSQEQGRNTEAFF
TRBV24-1	CATSDRTGETGGYTF
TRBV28	CASKVGSGTGPNQPQHF
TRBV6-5	CASRPGQGRQPQHF
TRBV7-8	CASSLGGLAETQYF
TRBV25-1	CASSEGQGNQPQHF
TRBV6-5	CASRHRGSYEQYF
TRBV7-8	CASSNKRGLAGYEQYF
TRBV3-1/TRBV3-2	CASSQDRDRVPGYTF
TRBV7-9	CASTAWGGYGTDTQYF
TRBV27	CASSSSASGGPAPYNEQFF
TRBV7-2	CASSLSQGIDTGELFF
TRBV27	CASRTGLNTDTQYF
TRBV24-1	CATSAHRGETQYF
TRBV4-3	CASREGTSGTYNEQFF
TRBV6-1	CASSVGDREVGANVLTF
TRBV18	CASSPPGRQAYEQYF
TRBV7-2	CASSTGINQPQHF
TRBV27	CASGTSGIYEQYF
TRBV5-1	CASSQDLRSGNTIYF
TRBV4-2	CASSQGAGKNTGELFF
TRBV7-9	CASRGQDYGYTF
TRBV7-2	CASSQGGGIYGYTF